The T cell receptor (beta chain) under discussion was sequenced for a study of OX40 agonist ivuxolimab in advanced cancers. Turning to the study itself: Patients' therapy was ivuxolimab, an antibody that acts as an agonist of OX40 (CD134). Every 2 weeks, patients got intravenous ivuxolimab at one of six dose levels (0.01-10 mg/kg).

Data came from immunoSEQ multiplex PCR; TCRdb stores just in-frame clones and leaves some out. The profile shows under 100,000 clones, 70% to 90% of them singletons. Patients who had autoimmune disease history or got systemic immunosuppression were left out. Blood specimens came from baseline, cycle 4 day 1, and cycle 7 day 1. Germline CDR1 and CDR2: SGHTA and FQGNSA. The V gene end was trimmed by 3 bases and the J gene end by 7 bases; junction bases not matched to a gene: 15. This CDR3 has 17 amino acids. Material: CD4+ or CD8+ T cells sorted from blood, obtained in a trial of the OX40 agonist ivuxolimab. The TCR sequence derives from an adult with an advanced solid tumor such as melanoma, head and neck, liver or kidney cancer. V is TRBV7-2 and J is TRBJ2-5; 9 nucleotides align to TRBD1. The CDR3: CASSFQLQTGGGGTQYF. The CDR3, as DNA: TGTGCCAGCAGCTTCCAACTACAAACAGGGGGCGGTGGGACCCAGTACTTC.